This passage covers 26 T cell receptor beta chains from one sample sequenced in a study of cytomegalovirus exposure and HLA in healthy donors. Both 60 Vbeta primers and 13 Jbeta primers went into the PCR. Method: immunoSEQ multiplex PCR; TCRdb's copy keeps in-frame clones and lacks some. The repertoire includes roughly 120,000 clones, around 69% of them detected once, and approximately 8.2% sits in the top ten. Sequenced: PBMCs. The source of these receptors is a woman aged 40 to 50 in good health and CMV-seropositive.

This rearrangement joins TRBV5-4 to TRBJ1-2; D is perhaps TRBD1 (5 bases). Germline V CDR1 and CDR2: SGHNT, YYREEE (reference sequence). V was shortened by 3 bases and J by 2 bases, with 11 bases between the two germline ends. The CDR3 has 14 residues. CDR3 DNA: TGTGCCAGCAGCTGGAGCGACAGCAACTATGGCTACACCTTC. Amino acid sequence: CASSWSDSNYGYTF.

The V gene is TRBV7-6, the J gene TRBJ2-7; tentative D call: TRBD2 (7 bases). Germline CDR1 SGHVS, CDR2 FNYEAQ. The CDR3 is 16 residues long. V lost 4 bases to trimming and J lost 6 bases, with 22 bases between them. This CDR3 reads CASSSNGGASGREQYF. The CDR3 DNA reads TGTGCCAGCAGCTCGAATGGGGGGGCCTCAGGGCGCGAGCAGTACTTC.

The gene calls are TRBV28 and TRBJ1-2; D uncertain. The CDR3 runs to 14 residues. V dropped 5 bases and J dropped 4 bases, with 14 bases sitting between them. Germline V gene lookup returns CDR1 MDHEN and CDR2 SYDVKM. For the CDR3, the DNA is TGTGCCAGCAGTCCTATCCAAACGATCTATGGCTACACCTTC. Its translation is CASSPIQTIYGYTF.

This chain joins TRBV6-5 and TRBJ1-2; possibly TRBD1 for D (6 bases). CDR3 length: 15 residues. Germline-derived CDR1 and CDR2 are MNHEY and SVGAGI. V lost 4 bases and J 0 bases, leaving 12 bases between the germline ends. CDR3 bases: TGTGCCAGCAGTTTTCGGACAGTCCCTAACTATGGCTACACCTTC. Residues: CASSFRTVPNYGYTF.

The CDR3 DNA sequence: TGTGCCAGCTCACCGGACGGGACAGGGTACTACGAGCAGTACTTC. Amino acids: CASSPDGTGYYEQYF. The chain joins TRBV18 to TRBJ2-7, with TRBD1 identical over 9 bases. The CDR3 loop spans 15 amino acids. V was clipped by 3 bases and J by 3 bases; unmatched bases: 6. CDR1 KGHSH and CDR2 LQKENI come from the germline V gene.

The chain couples TRBV4-3 to TRBJ1-2; TRBD1 is a possible D gene (5 bases). Trimming removed 4 bases at V and 3 bases at J, with 18 bases between. Germline V gives CDR1 LGHNA, CDR2 YSLEER. The CDR3 covers 16 residues. The CDR3 here is CASSPGFGGLDYGYTF. In DNA form, the CDR3 reads TGCGCCAGCAGCCCAGGTTTTGGGGGGTTAGACTATGGCTACACCTTC.

V and J are TRBV27 and TRBJ1-1; D gene ambiguous. Germline assignment: CDR1 MNHEY and CDR2 SMNVEV (reference sequence). The CDR3 extends over 14 amino acids. The V gene lost 4 bases and the J gene lost 1 base, with 10 bases spanning the gap. The CDR3 loop reads CASSWLGTNTEAFF. The CDR3 DNA follows: TGTGCCAGCAGTTGGCTGGGCACGAACACTGAAGCTTTCTTT.

The V call is TRBV29-1, the J call TRBJ1-1, with 9 bases identical to TRBD1. The CDR3 sequence is 13 residues long. V gave up 3 bases and J gave up 4 bases; unmatched junction bases: 3. Germline CDR1 and CDR2: SQVTM and ANQGSEA. CDR3 residues: CSVERDRVTEAFF. The CDR3 coding sequence is TGCAGCGTTGAGAGGGACAGGGTCACTGAAGCTTTCTTT.

The chain couples TRBV11-3 to TRBJ2-7; 7 nucleotides align to TRBD2. With V trimmed by 0 bases and J by 6 bases, 5 bases remained unmatched. The CDR3 covers 14 residues. The germline CDR1 and CDR2 sequences are SGHNT and YENEEA. For the CDR3, the DNA is TGTGCCAGCAGCTTAGATTCGGGGGGAACCGAGCAGTACTTC. It specifies CASSLDSGGTEQYF.

The V call is TRBV6-6, the J call TRBJ2-7; TRBD2 might be the D (5 bases). Germline V lookup: CDR1 MNHNY, CDR2 SVGAGI (reference sequence). V was pared by 2 bases and J by 1 base, with 9 bases between. The CDR3 spans 14 residues. In DNA, the CDR3 is TGTGCCAGCAGTTACCTCGGGGAATCCTACGAGCAGTACTTC. Translating gives CASSYLGESYEQYF.

The rearrangement links TRBV6-5 to TRBJ1-6, with D perhaps matching TRBD1 (6 bases). Germline CDR1 is MNHEY and CDR2 is SVGAGI. Trimming pared 8 bases from V and 3 bases from J, leaving 8 bases between. This CDR3 has 13 amino acids. CDR3 protein: CASAGDYNSPLHF. The DNA for the CDR3 is TGTGCCAGCGCAGGGGACTATAATTCACCCCTCCACTTT.

The chain carries TRBV9 and TRBJ2-3, with 10 bases aligning to TRBD2. Trimming at V came to 0 bases and at J to 5 bases, leaving 6 bases not matched to a gene. Germline CDR1 SGDLS, CDR2 YYNGEE. The length of the CDR3 is 16 residues. The CDR3 region has the DNA TGTGCCAGCAGCGTAGAAGCGGGGGGGCGGGGAGATACGCAGTATTTT. Translated: CASSVEAGGRGDTQYF. The whole variable domain, filled in from reference TRBV9 and TRBJ2-3, reads DSGVTQTPKHLITATGQRVTLRCSPRSGDLSVYWYQQSLDQGLQFLIQYYNGEERAKGNILERFSAQQFPDLHSELNLSSLELGDSALYFCASSVEAGGRGDTQYFGPGTRLTVL.

This rearrangement joins TRBV5-8 to TRBJ1-2, with D maybe TRBD1 (5 bases). This CDR3 comprises 15 residues. V lost 1 base and J 4 bases, leaving 14 bases between the germline ends. Germline CDR1 reads SGHTS; CDR2 reads YDEGEE. The CDR3 here is CASSLSLGGAYGYTF. The CDR3 DNA follows: TGTGCCAGCAGCTTGAGTCTCGGGGGTGCCTATGGCTACACCTTC.

The CDR3 coding sequence is TGTGCCGGCCTGACGACAGTCGGTCAGCCCCAGCATTTT. It translates to CAGLTTVGQPQHF. The chain carries TRBV6-1 and TRBJ1-5, with D perhaps matching TRBD1 (5 bases). V lost 11 bases and J 6 bases, leaving 17 bases between the germline ends. The CDR3 loop spans 13 amino acids. In germline, CDR1 is MNHNS, CDR2 SASEGT.

In its sample, this clone ranks as medium-sized. This CDR3 is CASSDTGGAVDTQYF. The CDR3 DNA reads as TGTGCCAGCAGTGATACCGGGGGGGCCGTAGATACGCAGTATTTT. This chain joins TRBV6-4 and TRBJ2-3; 8 bases are shared with TRBD2. V gave up 3 bases and J gave up 5 bases; unmatched junction bases: 7. CDR1 and CDR2 (germline): MRHNA, SNTAGT. The CDR3 sequence is 15 residues long.

The chain couples TRBV15 to TRBJ1-1; 10 bases are a match to TRBD1. The CDR3 spans 14 residues. Losses at the gene ends were 5 bases for V and 6 bases for J; bases not matched to a gene: 6. CDR1 and CDR2 from the germline V gene are LNHNV and YYDKDF (reference sequence). The CDR3 DNA is TGTGCCACCAGCGCCCGACAGGGGGCCCCTGAAGCTTTCTTT. Its protein product is CATSARQGAPEAFF.

This clone has just one count. V and J are TRBV4-2 and TRBJ2-5, with D possibly matching TRBD1 (6 bases). The J call may be mistaken, given a closer DNA end match to TRBJ2-7. The CDR3 contains 15 residues. Germline CDR1 LGHNA, CDR2 YNFKEQ. CDR3: CASSQDLRQVYEQYF. CDR3 coding DNA: TGTGCCAGCAGCCAAGATCTGCGACAGGTTTACGAGCAGTACTTC.

The V call is TRBV19, the J call TRBJ1-6; a weak D match, TRBD1 (6 bases). V was cut by 3 bases and J by 7 bases, with 16 bases left in between. CDR1 and CDR2 (germline): LNHDA, SQIVND (reference sequence). The CDR3 totals 16 residues. The CDR3 region has the DNA TGTGCCAGTAGTATCCTGGTGACAGGTGGGAATTCACCCCTCCACTTT. Translated, it gives CASSILVTGGNSPLHF. Drawing the rest from reference TRBV19 and TRBJ1-6, the complete variable domain is DGGITQSPKYLFRKEGQNVTLSCEQNLNHDAMYWYRQDPGQGLRLIYYSQIVNDFQKGDIAEGYSVSREKKESFPLTVTSAQKNPTAFYLCASSILVTGGNSPLHFGNGTRLTVT.

The chain has TRBV2 and TRBJ2-1; 8 nucleotides match TRBD2. This CDR3 region has 15 residues. CDR1 and CDR2 (germline): SNHLY, FYNNEI. V trimming: 8 bases; J trimming: 2 bases; junction bases outside the gene matches: 8. In DNA form, the CDR3 reads TGTGCCAGCTTCCCCGGGGGGGGCCCCTACAATGAGCAGTTCTTC. It codes for CASFPGGGPYNEQFF.

The V and J genes are TRBV5-4 and TRBJ2-3; TRBD2 might be the D (7 bases). Germline V gene data show CDR1 as SGHNT and CDR2 as YYREEE (reference sequence). The CDR3 covers 18 residues. V lost 4 bases and J 7 bases, leaving 28 bases between the germline ends. CDR3 nucleotide sequence: TGTGCCAGCAGCCTACGATGGGGCGGGGGCCCCCTCGTGAATACGCAGTATTTT. Its translation is CASSLRWGGGPLVNTQYF.

The chain links TRBV19 to TRBJ1-1; TRBD1 matches at 9 bases. This CDR3 comprises 14 residues. Germline trimming cut 7 bases from V and 4 bases from J; bases unmatched to any gene: 7. Germline assignment: CDR1 LNHDA and CDR2 SQIVND (reference sequence). In DNA, the CDR3 is TGTGCCAGTATCCGGGACAGGGTTGGCACTGAAGCTTTCTTT. It specifies CASIRDRVGTEAFF. The whole variable domain, remainder taken from reference TRBV19 and TRBJ1-1, is DGGITQSPKYLFRKEGQNVTLSCEQNLNHDAMYWYRQDPGQGLRLIYYSQIVNDFQKGDIAEGYSVSREKKESFPLTVTSAQKNPTAFYLCASIRDRVGTEAFFGQGTRLTVV.

The chain couples TRBV14 to TRBJ2-7, with 8 positions matching TRBD1. Germline loops: CDR1 SGHDN, CDR2 FVKESK. The V and J ends lost 0 bases and 0 bases, in that order; junction bases with no gene match: 7. The CDR3 consists of 17 residues. The CDR3: CASSQEPRQGSSYEQYF. The CDR3 DNA sequence: TGTGCCAGCAGCCAAGAACCGCGACAGGGGAGCTCCTACGAGCAGTACTTC.

This clone has more than one count but fewer than ten. The chain recombines TRBV5-4 with TRBJ1-1, with 7 bases aligning to TRBD1. V lost 4 bases and J lost 3; bases outside the gene matches: 3. CDR1 is SGHNT and CDR2 is YYREEE in the germline V gene (reference sequence). This CDR3 comprises 13 residues. CDR3 bases: TGTGCCAGCAGCCCTGGGACAGACACTGAAGCTTTCTTT. As protein: CASSPGTDTEAFF.

The chain links TRBV7-2 to TRBJ1-2; TRBD1 is a possible D gene (6 bases). The V end lost 6 bases, the J end lost 0 bases, and 11 bases lay between the germline ends. The germline V gene encodes CDR1 SGHTA and CDR2 FQGNSA. CDR3 size: 14 residues. The CDR3 nucleotides read TGTGCCAGCAGAGGACAGACCTCTAACTATGGCTACACCTTC. Protein product: CASRGQTSNYGYTF.

V is TRBV14 and J is TRBJ2-5, with D maybe TRBD1 (6 bases). V shed 4 bases and J shed 5 bases, with 17 bases lying between them. The germline V gene has CDR1 SGHDN and CDR2 FVKESK. This CDR3 has 15 amino acids. Here the CDR3 DNA reads TGTGCCAGCAGCCTTACCAACAGGGCCGTTGAGACCCAGTACTTC. It specifies CASSLTNRAVETQYF.

V gene TRBV11-3 combines with J gene TRBJ2-1; perhaps TRBD1 as D (5 bases). Germline CDR1 is SGHNT and CDR2 is YENEEA. The CDR3 sequence is 13 residues long. The V gene lost 4 bases and the J gene lost 4 bases, with 8 bases spanning the gap. The CDR3 DNA sequence: TGTGCCAGCAGCTCCCAGGGTTACAATGAGCAGTTCTTC. Translating it yields CASSSQGYNEQFF. The full variable domain, its missing parts supplied by reference TRBV11-3 and TRBJ2-1, is EAGVVQSPRYKIIEKKQPVAFWCNPISGHNTLYWYLQNLGQGPELLIRYENEEAVDDSQLPKDRFSAERLKGVDSTLKIQPAELGDSAVYLCASSSQGYNEQFFGPGTRLTVL.